This TCR beta chain is drawn from a study of CD8 T cells in ankylosing spondylitis. Study-wide results and caveats: According to the report, clones linked to the disease were significantly enriched in matched synovial fluid samples taken from ankylosing spondylitis patients. In the blood and synovial fluid of reactive arthritis, some motif variants had been previously reported. Ankylosing spondylitis blood appeared to carry a characteristic TCR beta motif of eight or nine highly homologous variants.

The V end was cut by 1 base, the J end by 7 bases, with 12 bases between. Germline values: CDR1 SGHKS, CDR2 YYEKEE (reference sequence). This CDR3 has 14 residues. The TCR beta libraries were generated through quantitative 5'-RACE incorporating molecular barcodes. MiXCR, applied by TCRdb to the 5' RACE reads, yields one record per CDR3 protein. The sample lists roughly 670,000 distinct CDR3 sequences; roughly 20% were seen once. Points on this clonotype: Its antigen is not identified.

The sample was blood, either unsorted or a sorted T cell fraction (not recorded which). This chain links TRBV5-5 with TRBJ2-4; D not certain. This TCR was recovered from a male donor with ankylosing spondylitis. The CDR3 sequence is CASSLLGLGNIQYF. The CDR3 DNA reads TGTGCCAGCAGCTTGTTGGGATTGGGTAACATTCAGTACTTC.